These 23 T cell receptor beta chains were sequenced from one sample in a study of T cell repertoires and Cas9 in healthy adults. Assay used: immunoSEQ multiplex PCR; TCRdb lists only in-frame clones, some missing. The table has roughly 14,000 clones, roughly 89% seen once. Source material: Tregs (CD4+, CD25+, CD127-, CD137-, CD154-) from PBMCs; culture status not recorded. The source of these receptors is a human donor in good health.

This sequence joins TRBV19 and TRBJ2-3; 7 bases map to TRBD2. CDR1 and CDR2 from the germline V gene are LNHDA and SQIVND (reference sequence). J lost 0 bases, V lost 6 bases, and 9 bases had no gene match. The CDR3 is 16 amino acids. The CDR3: CASSSPRGDSTDTQYF. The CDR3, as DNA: TGTGCCAGTAGCTCGCCCCGGGGGGATAGCACAGATACGCAGTATTTT.

CDR3 region: CASSLSGNGYTF. The CDR3 bases are TGTGCCAGCAGTTTATCAGGGAATGGCTACACCTTC. This chain links TRBV28 with TRBJ1-2; tentative D call: TRBD1 (5 bases). The ends were cut back, 1 base at V and 6 bases at J, with 6 bases in the middle. Germline values: CDR1 MDHEN, CDR2 SYDVKM. The CDR3 runs to 12 residues.

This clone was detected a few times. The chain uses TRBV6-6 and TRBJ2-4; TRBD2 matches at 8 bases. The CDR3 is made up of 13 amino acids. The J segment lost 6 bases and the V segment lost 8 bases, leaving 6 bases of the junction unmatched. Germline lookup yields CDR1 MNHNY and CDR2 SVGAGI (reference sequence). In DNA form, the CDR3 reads TGTGCCAGCGGACGGGGGGGCCGAAACATTCAGTACTTC. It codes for CASGRGGRNIQYF.

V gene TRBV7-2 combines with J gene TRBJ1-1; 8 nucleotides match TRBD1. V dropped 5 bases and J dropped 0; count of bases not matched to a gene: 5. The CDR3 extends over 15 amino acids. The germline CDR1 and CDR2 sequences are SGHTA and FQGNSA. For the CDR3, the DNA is TGTGCCAGCAGCAGAGGACAGGGCATGAACACTGAAGCTTTCTTT. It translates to CASSRGQGMNTEAFF.

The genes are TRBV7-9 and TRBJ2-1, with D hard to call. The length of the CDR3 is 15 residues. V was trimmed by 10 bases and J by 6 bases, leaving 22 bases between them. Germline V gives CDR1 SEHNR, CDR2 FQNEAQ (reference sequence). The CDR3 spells CAIGPLSWQANEQFF. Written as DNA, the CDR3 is TGTGCCATCGGCCCGTTATCATGGCAGGCCAATGAGCAGTTCTTC.

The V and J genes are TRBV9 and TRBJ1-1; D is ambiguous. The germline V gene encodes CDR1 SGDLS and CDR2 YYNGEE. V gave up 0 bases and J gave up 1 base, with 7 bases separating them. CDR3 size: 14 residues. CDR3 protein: CASSVAAANTEAFF. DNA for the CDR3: TGTGCCAGCAGCGTAGCTGCCGCGAACACTGAAGCTTTCTTT.

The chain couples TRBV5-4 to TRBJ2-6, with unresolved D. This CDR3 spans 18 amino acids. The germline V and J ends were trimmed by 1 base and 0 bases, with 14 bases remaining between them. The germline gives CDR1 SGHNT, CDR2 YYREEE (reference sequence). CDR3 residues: CASSLRRTSTSGANVLTF. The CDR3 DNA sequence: TGTGCCAGCAGCTTGCGGCGGACCAGTACCTCTGGGGCCAACGTCCTGACTTTC. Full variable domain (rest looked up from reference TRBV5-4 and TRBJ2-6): ETGVTQSPTHLIKTRGQQVTLRCSSQSGHNTVSWYQQALGQGPQFIFQYYREEENGRGNFPPRFSGLQFPNYSSELNVNALELDDSALYLCASSLRRTSTSGANVLTFGAGSRLTVL.

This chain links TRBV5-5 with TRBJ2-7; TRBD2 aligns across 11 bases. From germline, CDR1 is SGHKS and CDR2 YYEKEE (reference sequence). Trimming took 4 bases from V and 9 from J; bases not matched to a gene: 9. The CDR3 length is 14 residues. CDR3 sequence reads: CASSVAGGVFWQYF. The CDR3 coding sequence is TGTGCCAGCAGCGTAGCGGGGGGGGTCTTCTGGCAGTACTTC.

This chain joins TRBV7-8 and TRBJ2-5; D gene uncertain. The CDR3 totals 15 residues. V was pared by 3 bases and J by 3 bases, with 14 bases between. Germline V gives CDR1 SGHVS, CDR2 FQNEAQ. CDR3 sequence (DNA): TGTGCCAGCAGCTTTTCGACCCCTGTAGAAGAGACCCAGTACTTC. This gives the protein CASSFSTPVEETQYF.

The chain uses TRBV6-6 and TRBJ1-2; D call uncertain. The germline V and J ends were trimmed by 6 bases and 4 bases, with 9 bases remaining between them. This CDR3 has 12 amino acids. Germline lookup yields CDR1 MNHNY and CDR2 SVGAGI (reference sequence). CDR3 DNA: TGTGCCAGCAGCCGGACGGCCTATGGCTACACCTTC. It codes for CASSRTAYGYTF.

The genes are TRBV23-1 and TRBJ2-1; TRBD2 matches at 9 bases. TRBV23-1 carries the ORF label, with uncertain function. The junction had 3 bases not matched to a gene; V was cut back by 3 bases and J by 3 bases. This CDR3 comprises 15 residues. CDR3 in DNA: TGCGCCAGCAGTCAGGCTAGCGGGGTCTACAATGAGCAGTTCTTC. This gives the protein CASSQASGVYNEQFF.

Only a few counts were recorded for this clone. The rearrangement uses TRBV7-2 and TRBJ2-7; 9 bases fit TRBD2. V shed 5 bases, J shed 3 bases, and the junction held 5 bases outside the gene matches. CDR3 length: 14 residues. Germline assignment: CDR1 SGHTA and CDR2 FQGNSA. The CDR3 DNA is TGTGCCAGCAGCACCGGACTAGCGAGCTACGAGCAGTACGTC. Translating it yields CASSTGLASYEQYV.

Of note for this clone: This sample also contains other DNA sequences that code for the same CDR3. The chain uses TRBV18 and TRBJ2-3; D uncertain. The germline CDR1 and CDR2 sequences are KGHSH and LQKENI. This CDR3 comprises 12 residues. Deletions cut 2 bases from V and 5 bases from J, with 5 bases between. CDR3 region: CASSPKGDTQYF. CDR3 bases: TGTGCCAGCTCACCAAAGGGAGATACGCAGTATTTT.

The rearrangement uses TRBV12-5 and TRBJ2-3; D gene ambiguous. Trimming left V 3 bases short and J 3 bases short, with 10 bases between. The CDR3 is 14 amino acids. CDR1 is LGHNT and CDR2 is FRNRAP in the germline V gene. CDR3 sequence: CASGFSRITDTQYF. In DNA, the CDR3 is TGTGCTAGTGGTTTCTCTAGGATTACAGATACGCAGTATTTT.

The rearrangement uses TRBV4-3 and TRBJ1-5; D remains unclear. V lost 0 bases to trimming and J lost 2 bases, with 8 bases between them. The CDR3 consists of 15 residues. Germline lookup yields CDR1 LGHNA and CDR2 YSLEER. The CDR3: CASSQDKGGNQPQHF. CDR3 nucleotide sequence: TGCGCCAGCAGCCAAGACAAGGGTGGCAATCAGCCCCAGCATTTT.

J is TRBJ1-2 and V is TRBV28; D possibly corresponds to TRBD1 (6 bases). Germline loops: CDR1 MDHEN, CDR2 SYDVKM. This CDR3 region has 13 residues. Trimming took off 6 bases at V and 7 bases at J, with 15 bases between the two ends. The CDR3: CASRSTGSGGYTF. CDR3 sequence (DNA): TGTGCCAGCAGATCCACAGGGTCGGGTGGCTACACCTTC.

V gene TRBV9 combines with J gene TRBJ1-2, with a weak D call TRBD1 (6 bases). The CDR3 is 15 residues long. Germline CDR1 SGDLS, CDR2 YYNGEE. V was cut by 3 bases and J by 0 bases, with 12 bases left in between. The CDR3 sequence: CASSARTEANYGYTF. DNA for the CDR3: TGTGCCAGCAGCGCCCGGACAGAAGCTAACTATGGCTACACCTTC.

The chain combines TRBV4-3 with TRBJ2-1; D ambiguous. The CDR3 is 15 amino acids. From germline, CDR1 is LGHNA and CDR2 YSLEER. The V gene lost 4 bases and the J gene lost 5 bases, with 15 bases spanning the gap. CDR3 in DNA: TGCGCCAGCAGCCTGGAACCGAGCCGTCACAATGAGCAGTTCTTC. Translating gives CASSLEPSRHNEQFF.

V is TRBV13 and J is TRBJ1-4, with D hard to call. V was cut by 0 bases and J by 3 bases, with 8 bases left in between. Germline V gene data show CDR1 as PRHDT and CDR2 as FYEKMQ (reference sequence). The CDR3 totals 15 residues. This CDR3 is CASSLGRLANEKLFF. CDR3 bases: TGTGCCAGCAGCTTAGGAAGGTTGGCTAATGAAAAACTGTTTTTT.

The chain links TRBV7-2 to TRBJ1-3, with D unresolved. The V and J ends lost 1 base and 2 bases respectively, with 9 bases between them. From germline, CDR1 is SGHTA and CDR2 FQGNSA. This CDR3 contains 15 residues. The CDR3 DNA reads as TGTGCCAGCAGCTTAGATTCACAGACTGGAAACACCATATATTTT. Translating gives CASSLDSQTGNTIYF. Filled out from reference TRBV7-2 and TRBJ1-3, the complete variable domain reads GAGVSQSPSNKVTEKGKDVELRCDPISGHTALYWYRQSLGQGLEFLIYFQGNSAPDKSGLPSDRFSAERTGGSVSTLTIQRTQQEDSAVYLCASSLDSQTGNTIYFGEGSWLTVV.

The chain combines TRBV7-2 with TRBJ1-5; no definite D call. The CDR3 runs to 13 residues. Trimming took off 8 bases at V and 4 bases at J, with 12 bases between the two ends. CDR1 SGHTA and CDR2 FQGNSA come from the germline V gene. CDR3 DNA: TGTGCCAGCGCAACTTCCAATAATCAGCCCCAGCATTTT. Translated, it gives CASATSNNQPQHF.

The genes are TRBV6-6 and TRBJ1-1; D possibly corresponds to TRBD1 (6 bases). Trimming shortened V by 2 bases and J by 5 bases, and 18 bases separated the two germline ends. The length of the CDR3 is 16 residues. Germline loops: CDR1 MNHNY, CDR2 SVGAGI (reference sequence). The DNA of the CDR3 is TGTGCCAGCAGTTACCCCCCCGGGGCGGGGGCAACTGAAGCTTTCTTT. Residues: CASSYPPGAGATEAFF.

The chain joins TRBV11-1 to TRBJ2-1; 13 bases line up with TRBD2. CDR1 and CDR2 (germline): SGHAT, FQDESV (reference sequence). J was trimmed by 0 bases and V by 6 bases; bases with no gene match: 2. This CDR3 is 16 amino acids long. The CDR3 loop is CASRLAGGGSYNEQFF. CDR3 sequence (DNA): TGTGCCAGCAGACTAGCGGGAGGGGGCTCCTACAATGAGCAGTTCTTC.